This passage covers 9 T cell receptor beta chains from one sample sequenced in a study of cytomegalovirus exposure and HLA in healthy donors. Generated by immunoSEQ multiplex PCR, the TCRdb table keeps only in-frame clones and is missing some. The sample has some 41,000 clones, 93% seen once; the top ten hold roughly 2.1%. Sequenced input: PBMCs. All receptors derive from a woman in her late teens or twenties in good health and CMV-seronegative.

The chain employs TRBV7-8 and TRBJ1-1; D is unclear. This CDR3 contains 12 residues. The V and J ends lost 4 bases and 0 bases respectively, with 3 bases between them. From germline, CDR1 is SGHVS and CDR2 FQNEAQ. CDR3 protein: CASSYLNTEAFF. The CDR3 DNA reads TGTGCCAGCAGCTACTTGAACACTGAAGCTTTCTTT.

The chain employs TRBV2 and TRBJ2-7, with 8 nucleotides matching TRBD2. CDR3 size: 17 residues. V lost 0 bases, J lost 5 bases, and 12 bases stayed unmatched. The germline gives CDR1 SNHLY, CDR2 FYNNEI. This CDR3 reads CASSEAGLVSSGDEQYF. DNA for the CDR3: TGTGCCAGCAGTGAAGCGGGACTAGTTTCTTCGGGGGACGAGCAGTACTTC.

This chain links TRBV30 with TRBJ1-1; TRBD1 agrees at 10 bases. CDR3 length: 16 amino acids. From germline, CDR1 is GTSNPN and CDR2 SVGIG (reference sequence). After removal of 3 bases from V and 4 bases from J, the junction contained 11 bases not matched to a gene. CDR3 in amino acids: CAWSPLPGQGSTEAFF. Here the CDR3 DNA reads TGTGCCTGGAGCCCTTTACCGGGACAGGGGAGCACTGAAGCTTTCTTT.

J is TRBJ1-1 and V is TRBV18; D gene uncertain. With 2 bases removed from V and 11 bases from J, the gap between germline ends came to 21 bases. The length of the CDR3 is 15 residues. Germline CDR1 KGHSH, CDR2 LQKENI. The DNA of the CDR3 is TGTGCCAGCTCACCAACGGAGGGAAAGGGCGTCGGGGCTTTCTTT. As protein: CASSPTEGKGVGAFF.

The chain has TRBV5-1 and TRBJ2-3; TRBD1 might be the D (5 bases). V dropped 0 bases and J dropped 3 bases, with 11 bases sitting between them. Germline CDR1 SGHRS, CDR2 YFSETQ. The CDR3 loop spans 15 amino acids. CDR3 residues: CASSLVSGMTDTQYF. The CDR3 DNA reads as TGCGCCAGCAGCTTGGTTTCAGGGATGACAGATACGCAGTATTTT.

This sequence joins TRBV27 and TRBJ1-6, with D possibly being TRBD1 (6 bases). Germline CDR1 reads MNHEY; CDR2 reads SMNVEV (reference sequence). Trimming stripped 5 bases from V and 11 bases from J, with 10 bases between. This CDR3 region has 12 residues. The CDR3 coding sequence is TGTGCCAGCAGTCTACAGGGCGCACCCCTCCACTTT. Its protein is CASSLQGAPLHF.

The chain employs TRBV6-5 and TRBJ1-2; TRBD1 might be the D (5 bases). CDR1 MNHEY and CDR2 SVGAGI come from the germline V gene. This CDR3 comprises 13 residues. Trimming left V 2 bases short and J 5 bases short, with 9 bases between. The CDR3 reads CASSYGSGYGYTF. Here the CDR3 DNA reads TGTGCCAGCAGTTACGGTTCAGGGTATGGCTACACCTTC.

The genes are TRBV9 and TRBJ2-3; 13 bases fit TRBD2. V lost 4 bases, J lost 1 base, and 3 bases stayed unmatched. The germline V gene encodes CDR1 SGDLS and CDR2 YYNGEE. The CDR3 consists of 16 residues. The CDR3 DNA sequence: TGTGCCAGCAGCCTCGGGACTAGCGGGGGCACAGATACGCAGTATTTT. This encodes CASSLGTSGGTDTQYF.

CDR3 nucleotides: TGTGCCAGCCTACGGGATCACCCTAGGCCGTACAAAAACGCCTATAGCAATCAGCCCCAGCATTTT. Translation: CASLRDHPRPYKNAYSNQPQHF. The chain links TRBV21-1 to TRBJ1-5. TRBV21-1 is shown as a pseudogene. The CDR3 is 22 amino acids.